The subject of this entry is one TCR beta chain. Its antigen is as yet unknown. This specimen comes from a study of T cell responses to AZD1222 COVID-19 vaccine. The junction had 17 bases not matched to a gene; V was cut back by 6 bases and J by 1 base. This CDR3 spans 18 amino acids. Germline values: CDR1 SGHRS, CDR2 YFSETQ. Whole-study results and caveats: Two AZD1222 doses significantly raised spike-specific TCR breadth and depth over controls. Researchers report vaccine-associated CD4 TCRs spanning spike, with dominance at 160-218 and 743-854. Donors, mostly white British, included more females; clonal diversity was possibly underestimated.

Assay used: immunoSEQ multiplex PCR; TCRdb lists only in-frame clones, some missing. The sample lists about 48,000 clones, around 89% occurring once. The specimen was peripheral blood, collected 28 days after the second AZD1222 dose. The chain employs TRBV5-1 and TRBJ2-7; 9 nucleotides line up with TRBD2. The TCR was taken from an adult who received the AZD1222 COVID-19 vaccine. In nucleotides, the CDR3 is TGCGCCAGCAACACGGGTGGCGGGAGGGGAACAAAATCCTACGAGCAGTACTTC. It is translated as CASNTGGGRGTKSYEQYF.